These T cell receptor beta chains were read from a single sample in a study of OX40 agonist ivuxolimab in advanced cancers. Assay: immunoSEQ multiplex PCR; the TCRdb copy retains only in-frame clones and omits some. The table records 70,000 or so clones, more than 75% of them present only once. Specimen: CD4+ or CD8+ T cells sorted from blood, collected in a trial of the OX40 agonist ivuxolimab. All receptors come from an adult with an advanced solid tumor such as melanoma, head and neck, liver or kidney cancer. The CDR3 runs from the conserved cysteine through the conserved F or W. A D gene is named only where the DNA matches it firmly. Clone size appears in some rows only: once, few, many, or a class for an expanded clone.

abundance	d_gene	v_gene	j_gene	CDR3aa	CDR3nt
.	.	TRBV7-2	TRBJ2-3	CASSLSATGTDTQYF	TGTGCCAGCAGCTTATCAGCAACAGGCACAGATACGCAGTATTTT
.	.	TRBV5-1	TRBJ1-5	CASSLGDINQPQHF	TGCGCCAGCAGCCTGGGAGACATCAATCAGCCCCAGCATTTT
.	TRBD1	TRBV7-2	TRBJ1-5	CASRAAGGGQPQHF	TGTGCCAGCAGGGCCGCAGGGGGCGGTCAGCCCCAGCATTTT
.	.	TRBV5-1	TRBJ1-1	CASSLESGAGTEAFF	TGCGCCAGCAGCTTGGAATCCGGGGCCGGCACTGAAGCTTTCTTT
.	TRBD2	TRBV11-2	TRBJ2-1	CASSSGPSGSYNEQFF	TGTGCCAGCAGCTCAGGACCTAGCGGCTCCTACAATGAGCAGTTCTTC
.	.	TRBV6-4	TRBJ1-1	CASSARAGDTEAFF	TGTGCCAGCAGTGCAAGGGCGGGGGATACTGAAGCTTTCTTT
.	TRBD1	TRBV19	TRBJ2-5	CASSRTGMVGPKETQYF	TGTGCCAGTAGTCGGACAGGGATGGTTGGCCCCAAAGAGACCCAGTACTTC
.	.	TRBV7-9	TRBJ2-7	CASSFIGGYEQYF	TGTGCCAGCAGCTTTATCGGAGGCTACGAGCAGTACTTC
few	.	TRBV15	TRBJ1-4	CATSSKGGEEKLFF	TGTGCCACCAGCAGTAAGGGGGGCGAGGAAAAACTGTTTTTT
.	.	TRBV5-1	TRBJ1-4	CASSPGTYNEKLFF	TGCGCCAGCAGCCCGGGGACCTACAATGAAAAACTGTTTTTT
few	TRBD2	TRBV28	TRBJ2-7	CASSFLAGGLWQYF	TGTGCCAGCAGTTTCCTAGCGGGGGGCTTGTGGCAGTACTTC
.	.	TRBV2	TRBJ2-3	CASSATGSGVADTQYF	TGTGCCAGCAGCGCCACAGGGTCGGGGGTTGCTGATACGCAGTATTTT
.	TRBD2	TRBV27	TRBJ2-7	CASSLFGGSLREQYF	TGTGCCAGCAGTTTATTCGGCGGGAGCTTGCGCGAGCAGTACTTC
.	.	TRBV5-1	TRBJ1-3	CASSLPTSGNTIYF	TGCGCCAGCAGCTTACCAACCTCTGGAAACACCATATATTTT
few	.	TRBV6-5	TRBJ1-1	CASSYRAGGTEAFF	TGTGCCAGCAGTTACAGGGCAGGCGGCACTGAAGCTTTCTTT
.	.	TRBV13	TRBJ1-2	CASSSGPKNYGYTF	TGTGCCAGCAGCTCCGGACCGAAAAACTATGGCTACACCTTC
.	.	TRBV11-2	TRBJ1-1	CASSLAGGGEAFF	TGTGCCAGCAGCTTAGCGGGGGGCGGTGAAGCTTTCTTT
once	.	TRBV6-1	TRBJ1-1	CASRRLGGPTEAFF	TGTGCCAGCAGGAGATTGGGGGGGCCCACTGAAGCTTTCTTT
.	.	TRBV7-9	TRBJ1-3	CASSPGAIPGNTIYF	TGTGCCAGCAGCCCAGGGGCCATCCCTGGAAACACCATATATTTT
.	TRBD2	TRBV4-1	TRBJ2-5	CASSQDDGLAVQGETQYF	TGCGCCAGCAGCCAAGATGATGGACTAGCGGTGCAGGGGGAGACCCAGTACTTC
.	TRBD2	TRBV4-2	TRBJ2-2	CASSQELAGGNTGELFF	TGTGCCAGCAGCCAAGAGTTAGCGGGGGGGAACACCGGGGAGCTGTTTTTT
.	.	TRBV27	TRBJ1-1	CASSLQGQWNTEAFF	TGTGCCAGCAGTTTACAGGGGCAGTGGAACACTGAAGCTTTCTTT
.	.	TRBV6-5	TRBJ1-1	CASSRGLGGTEAFF	TGTGCCAGCAGCCGAGGCCTCGGAGGGACTGAAGCTTTCTTT
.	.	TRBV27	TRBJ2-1	CASSLGNGDEQFF	TGTGCCAGCAGCTTGGGGAATGGCGATGAGCAGTTCTTC
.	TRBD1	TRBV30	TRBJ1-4	CAWSVRTGRKLFF	TGTGCCTGGAGTGTAAGGACAGGGAGAAAACTGTTTTTT
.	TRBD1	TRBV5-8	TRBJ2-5	CASSPRQGVGETQYF	TGTGCCAGCAGTCCTCGACAGGGCGTCGGAGAGACCCAGTACTTC
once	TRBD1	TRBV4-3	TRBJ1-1	CASSLEDRGTEAFF	TGCGCCAGCAGCCTAGAAGACAGGGGGACTGAAGCTTTCTTT
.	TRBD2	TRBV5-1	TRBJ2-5	CASSLGTSGAQRWETQYF	TGCGCCAGCAGCTTAGGGACTAGCGGGGCCCAAAGGTGGGAGACCCAGTACTTC
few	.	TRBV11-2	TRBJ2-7	CASSLNGEQYF	TGTGCCAGCAGCTTAAATGGCGAGCAGTACTTC
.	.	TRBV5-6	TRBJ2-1	CASSLVGTLSYNEQFF	TGTGCCAGCAGCTTGGTAGGGACCCTCTCCTACAATGAGCAGTTCTTC
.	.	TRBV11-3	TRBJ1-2	CASSFTDRRVGYTF	TGTGCCAGCAGCTTTACCGACAGGAGGGTAGGCTACACCTTC
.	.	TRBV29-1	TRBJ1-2	CSVVPGSSNYGYTF	TGCAGCGTTGTCCCCGGGTCCTCTAACTATGGCTACACCTTC
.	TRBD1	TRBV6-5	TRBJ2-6	CASSSRGRGANVLTF	TGTGCCAGCAGTTCCAGGGGGCGTGGGGCCAACGTCCTGACTTTC
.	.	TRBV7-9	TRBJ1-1	CASSLAGPHDTFF	TGTGCCAGCAGCTTAGCCGGACCTCACGACACTTTCTTT
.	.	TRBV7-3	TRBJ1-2	CASSLTGPQNYGYTF	TGTGCCAGCAGCTTAACAGGACCTCAAAACTATGGCTACACCTTC
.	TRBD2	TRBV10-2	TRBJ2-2	CASRYGGAFVGELFF	TGCGCCAGCCGCTACGGGGGGGCGTTTGTCGGGGAGCTGTTTTTT
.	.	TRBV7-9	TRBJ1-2	CASSLEGYGYTF	TGTGCCAGCAGCTTAGAGGGGTATGGCTACACCTTC
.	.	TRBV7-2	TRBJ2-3	CASSLGGTSTDTQYF	TGTGCCAGCAGCCTCGGTGGCACTAGCACAGATACGCAGTATTTT
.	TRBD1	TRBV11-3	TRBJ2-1	CASSLGRDRGLDEQFF	TGTGCCAGCAGCTTAGGGCGGGACAGGGGGCTCGATGAGCAGTTCTTC
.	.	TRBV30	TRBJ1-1	CAWSVNRLLTEAFF	TGTGCCTGGAGTGTGAATAGACTTCTCACTGAAGCTTTCTTT
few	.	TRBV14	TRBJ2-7	CASSQDLRGEQYF	TGTGCCAGCAGCCAAGATCTAAGGGGGGAGCAGTACTTC
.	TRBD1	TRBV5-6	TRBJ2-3	CASSFDRVRADTQYF	TGTGCCAGCAGCTTTGACAGGGTAAGGGCAGATACGCAGTATTTT
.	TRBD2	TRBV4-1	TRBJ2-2	CASSQEGLGGSNTGELFF	TGCGCCAGCAGCCAAGAAGGTTTGGGGGGGTCGAACACCGGGGAGCTGTTTTTT
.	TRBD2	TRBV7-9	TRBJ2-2	CASSLEASGRFAGELFF	TGTGCCAGCAGCTTAGAAGCTAGCGGGAGATTTGCCGGGGAGCTGTTTTTT
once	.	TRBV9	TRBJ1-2	CASSLNTGPYYGYTF	TGTGCCAGCAGCCTCAACACCGGGCCCTACTATGGCTACACCTTC
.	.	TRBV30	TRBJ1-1	CAWRREGWTEAFF	TGTGCCTGGAGAAGGGAAGGGTGGACTGAAGCTTTCTTT
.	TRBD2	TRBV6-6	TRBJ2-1	CASSYSTAGAQFF	TGTGCCAGCAGTTACTCGACCGCGGGAGCCCAGTTCTTC
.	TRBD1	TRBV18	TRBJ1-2	CASSLQGETNYGYTF	TGTGCCAGCTCACTTCAGGGGGAGACTAACTATGGCTACACCTTC
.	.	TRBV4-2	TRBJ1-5	CASSHMREGRDNQPQHF	TGTGCCAGCAGCCACATGAGAGAGGGGAGAGACAATCAGCCCCAGCATTTT
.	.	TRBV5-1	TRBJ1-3	CASSYQGTGNTIYF	TGCGCCAGCAGCTACCAGGGAACTGGAAACACCATATATTTT
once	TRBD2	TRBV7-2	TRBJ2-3	CASSLGTSGNTDTQYF	TGTGCCAGCAGCTTAGGGACTAGCGGGAACACAGATACGCAGTATTTT
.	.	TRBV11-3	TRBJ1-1	CASSPLSGSNTEAFF	TGTGCCAGCAGCCCCCTCTCAGGTTCCAACACTGAAGCTTTCTTT
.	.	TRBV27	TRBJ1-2	CASSLGTSYGYTF	TGTGCCAGCAGTTTAGGGACGAGCTATGGCTACACCTTC
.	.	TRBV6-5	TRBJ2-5	CASGSQGRQQYF	TGTGCCAGCGGTTCACAGGGACGGCAGCAGTACTTC